This T cell receptor beta chain was recorded in a study of cytomegalovirus exposure and HLA in healthy donors. Primers included in the PCR were 60 Vbeta and 13 Jbeta primers. Method: immunoSEQ multiplex PCR; TCRdb's copy keeps in-frame clones and lacks some. The table lists some 110,000 clones, about four fifths of them singletons. This clone is a singleton in its sample. No antigen is known for it. The CDR3 has 14 residues. The germline gives CDR1 SNHLY, CDR2 FYNNEI. With 7 bases clipped from V and 7 bases from J, the junction kept 8 bases outside the gene matches. Findings and limits, study-wide: HLA alleles showed associations with about 17,000 TCR beta sequences in a later analysis, at a 0.05 false discovery rate.

The chain recombines TRBV2 with TRBJ2-5; 11 bases line up with TRBD1. Sequencing used PBMCs. The TCR sequence derives from a woman aged 18-29 years in good health and CMV-seropositive. The CDR3 bases are TGTGCCAGCAACCAGGGAGGGACAGGGGGGACCCAGTACTTC. Its protein is CASNQGGTGGTQYF.